This T cell receptor beta chain comes out of a study of blood T cell repertoires in COVID-19. About the research overall: Both acute and convalescent COVID-19 samples were obtained from the United States, Italy and Spain. PBMCs, B-cell-depleted T cells, or T cells were the source of the cDNA or gDNA that made up the material.

Authors' data handling: Counts of nucleated cells, estimated from reference gene primer amplification, were obtained. The table came from immunoSEQ multiplex PCR; TCRdb's copy has only in-frame clones and leaves some out. That table is the source of V, J and clone size, and D and trimming were worked out from the DNA. The table has 100,000 to 150,000 clones, 88% seen once; the top ten hold more than 0.9%. V lost 6 bases to trimming and J lost 4 bases; unmatched junction nucleotides: 4. Germline V CDR1 and CDR2: MNHEY, SVGAGI. The CDR3 is made up of 14 amino acids. The chain employs TRBV6-5 and TRBJ1-5, with 9 bases identical to TRBD1. This TCR was sampled from a woman older than 75 with acute or convalescent COVID-19. Sequenced: peripheral blood. CDR3 protein: CASRGQGRNQPQHF. CDR3 in DNA: TGTGCCAGCAGGGGACAGGGAAGGAATCAGCCCCAGCATTTT.